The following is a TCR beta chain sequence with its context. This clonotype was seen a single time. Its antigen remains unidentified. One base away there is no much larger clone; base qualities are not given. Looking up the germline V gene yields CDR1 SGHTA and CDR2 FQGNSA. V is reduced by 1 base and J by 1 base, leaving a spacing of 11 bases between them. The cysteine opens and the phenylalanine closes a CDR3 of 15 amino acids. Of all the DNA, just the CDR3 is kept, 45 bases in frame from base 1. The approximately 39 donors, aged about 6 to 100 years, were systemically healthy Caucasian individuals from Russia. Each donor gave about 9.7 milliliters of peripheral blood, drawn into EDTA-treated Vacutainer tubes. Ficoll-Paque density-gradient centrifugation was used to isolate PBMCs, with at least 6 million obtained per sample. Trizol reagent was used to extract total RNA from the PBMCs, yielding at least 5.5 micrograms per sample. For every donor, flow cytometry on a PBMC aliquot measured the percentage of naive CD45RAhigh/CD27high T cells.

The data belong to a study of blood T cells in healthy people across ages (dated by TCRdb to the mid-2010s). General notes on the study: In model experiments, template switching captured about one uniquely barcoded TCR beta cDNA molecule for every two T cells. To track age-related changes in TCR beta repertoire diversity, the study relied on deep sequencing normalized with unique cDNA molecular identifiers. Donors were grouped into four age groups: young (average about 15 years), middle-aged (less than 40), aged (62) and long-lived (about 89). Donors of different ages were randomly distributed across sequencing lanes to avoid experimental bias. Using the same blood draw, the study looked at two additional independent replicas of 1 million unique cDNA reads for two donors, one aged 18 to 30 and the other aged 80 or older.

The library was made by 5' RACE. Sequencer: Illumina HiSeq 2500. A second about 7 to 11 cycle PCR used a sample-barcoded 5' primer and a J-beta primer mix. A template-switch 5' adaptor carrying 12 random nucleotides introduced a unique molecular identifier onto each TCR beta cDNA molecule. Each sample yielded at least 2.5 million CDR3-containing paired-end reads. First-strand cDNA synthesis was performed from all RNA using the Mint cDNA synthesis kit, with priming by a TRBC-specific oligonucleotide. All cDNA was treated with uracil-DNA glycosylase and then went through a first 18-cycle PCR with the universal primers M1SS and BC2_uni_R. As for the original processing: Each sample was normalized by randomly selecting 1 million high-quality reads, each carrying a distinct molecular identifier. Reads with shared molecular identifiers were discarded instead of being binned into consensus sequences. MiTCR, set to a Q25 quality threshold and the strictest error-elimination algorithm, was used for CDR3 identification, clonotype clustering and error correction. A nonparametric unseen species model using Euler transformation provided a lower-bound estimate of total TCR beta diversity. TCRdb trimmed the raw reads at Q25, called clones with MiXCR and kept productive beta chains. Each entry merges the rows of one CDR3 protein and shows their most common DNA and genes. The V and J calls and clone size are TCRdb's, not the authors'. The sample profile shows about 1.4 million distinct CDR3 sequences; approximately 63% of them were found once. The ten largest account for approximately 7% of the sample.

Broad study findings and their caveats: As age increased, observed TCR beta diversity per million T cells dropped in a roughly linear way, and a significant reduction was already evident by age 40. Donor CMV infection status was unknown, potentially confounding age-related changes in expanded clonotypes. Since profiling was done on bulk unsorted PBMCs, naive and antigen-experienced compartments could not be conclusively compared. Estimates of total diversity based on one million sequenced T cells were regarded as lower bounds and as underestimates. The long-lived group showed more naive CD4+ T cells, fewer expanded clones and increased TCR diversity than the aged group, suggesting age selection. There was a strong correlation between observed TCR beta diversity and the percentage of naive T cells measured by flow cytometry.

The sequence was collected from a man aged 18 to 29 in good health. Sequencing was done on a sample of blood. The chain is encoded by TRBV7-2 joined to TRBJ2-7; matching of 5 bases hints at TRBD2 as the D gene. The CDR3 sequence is CASSLGAEGSYEQYF. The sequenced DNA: TGTGCCAGCAGCTTAGGAGCGGAAGGATCCTACGAGCAGTACTTC.